Described below is a single T cell receptor (beta chain) sequence and its context. The junction differs from germline at one of its ends, possibly a read error. This sample is drawn from a study of T cells in Graves' hyperthyroidism and ophthalmopathy. Authors of the study amplified TCR beta CDR3 regions from RNA transcripts. HTBI primers were the set used in a first-round RT-PCR of the TCR CDR3. TCRdb re-derived calls from the multiplex PCR reads in MiXCR, one entry per CDR3 protein. The table shows around 340,000 distinct CDR3 sequences, with approximately 18% occurring only once. Germline loops: CDR1 MNHNS, CDR2 SASEGT. The CDR3 has 19 amino acids.

V is TRBV6-1 and J is TRBJ1-6; D call uncertain. Input material: blood. The TCR was taken from a woman aged 45-60 years with Graves' hyperthyroidism. CDR3 in amino acids: CASSVTGPLSLSYNPPLHF. CDR3 bases: TGTGCCAGCAGTGTTACCGGGCCGCTCTCCCTATCCTATAATCCACCCCTCCACTTT.